The 31 T cell receptor beta chains below all came from one sample that was sequenced in a study of cytomegalovirus exposure and HLA in healthy donors. The PCR used 60 Vbeta and 13 Jbeta primers. TCRdb's table, derived via immunoSEQ multiplex PCR, lists solely in-frame clones and lacks some. The profile shows 190,000 or so clones, around four fifths of them singletons. Material: PBMCs. The origin of the receptors is a man between 45 and 60 years old in good health and CMV-seronegative.

J is TRBJ1-3 and V is TRBV5-5; 7 bases match TRBD1. The CDR3 totals 15 residues. The J segment lost 0 bases and the V segment lost 4 bases, leaving 4 bases of the junction unmatched. The germline V gene has CDR1 SGHKS and CDR2 YYEKEE (reference sequence). The CDR3 coding sequence is TGTGCCAGCAGCCTAGGACAGGTCTCTGGAAACACCATATATTTT. Translating it yields CASSLGQVSGNTIYF.

The chain recombines TRBV5-4 with TRBJ2-7; the D is unclear. The CDR3 sequence is 13 residues long. The V gene lost 0 bases and the J gene lost 3 bases, with 7 bases spanning the gap. Germline V gene data show CDR1 as SGHNT and CDR2 as YYREEE (reference sequence). Here the CDR3 reads CASSLDLYYEQYF. DNA for the CDR3: TGTGCCAGCAGCTTGGACTTGTACTACGAGCAGTACTTC.

V is TRBV7-9 and J is TRBJ2-3; 12 positions agree with TRBD1. V lost 8 bases to trimming and J lost 1 base; unmatched junction nucleotides: 13. CDR1 and CDR2 (germline): SEHNR, FQNEAQ (reference sequence). The CDR3 extends over 18 amino acids. The CDR3 DNA reads TGTGCCAGCCAAGGAAGGGGACAGGGGGCGGCTCGCACAGATACGCAGTATTTT. Translating gives CASQGRGQGAARTDTQYF.

The rearrangement joins TRBV19 to TRBJ2-1; tentative D call: TRBD2 (5 bases). CDR3 length: 16 residues. V was cut by 1 base and J by 6 bases, with 16 bases left in between. The germline V gene has CDR1 LNHDA and CDR2 SQIVND (reference sequence). The CDR3 nucleotides are TGTGCCAGTAGTATAGGAGGGCTAAGGGAACGCAATGAGCAGTTCTTC. Its translation is CASSIGGLRERNEQFF.

Written as DNA, the CDR3 is TGCGCCAGCAGCTCGGGAAATGGCCAAGAGACCCAGTACTTC. Protein: CASSSGNGQETQYF. The chain uses TRBV5-1 and TRBJ2-5, with a weak D call TRBD2 (5 bases). Germline loops: CDR1 SGHRS, CDR2 YFSETQ. CDR3 length equals 14 residues. Trimming removed 3 bases at V and 1 base at J, with 10 bases between.

This clone was counted between two and nine times. The CDR3 coding sequence is TGTGCCAGCAGTTACTCGCGACAGGGAAATGGCGAGCAGTACTTC. Translated, it gives CASSYSRQGNGEQYF. J is TRBJ2-7 and V is TRBV6-5; 7 bases are shared with TRBD1. V lost 0 bases, J lost 6 bases, and 8 bases stayed unmatched. Looked up from germline, CDR1 is MNHEY and CDR2 is SVGAGI. The CDR3 is 15 residues long.

V is TRBV29-1 and J is TRBJ2-1, with 8 positions matching TRBD2. CDR3 length: 14 residues. The V gene end was trimmed by 7 bases and the J gene end by 9 bases; junction bases not matched to a gene: 14. Germline loops: CDR1 SQVTM, CDR2 ANQGSEA. The CDR3 loop reads CSAPRSGSTSEQFF. DNA of the CDR3: TGCAGCGCCCCGAGGAGCGGGAGTACTAGTGAGCAGTTCTTC.

The chain combines TRBV2 with TRBJ1-5; a weak D match, TRBD1 (5 bases). Germline V gene lookup returns CDR1 SNHLY and CDR2 FYNNEI. The CDR3 is 14 residues long. V was cut by 4 bases and J by 2 bases, with 9 bases left in between. The CDR3 DNA is TGTGCCAGCAGTGGACAGCAGGGCAATCAGCCCCAGCATTTT. Protein product: CASSGQQGNQPQHF.

The chain has TRBV5-4 and TRBJ1-1; 8 bases map to TRBD1. The CDR3 consists of 15 residues. Per the germline V gene, CDR1 is SGHNT and CDR2 is YYREEE (reference sequence). Trimming took 0 bases from V and 4 from J; bases not matched to a gene: 5. The CDR3 sequence is CASSLGLQGGTEAFF. In DNA form, the CDR3 reads TGTGCCAGCAGCTTGGGTTTACAGGGGGGCACTGAAGCTTTCTTT.

The CDR3 reads CATSSATGFYEQYF. For the CDR3, the DNA is TGTGCCACCAGCAGTGCGACAGGCTTTTACGAGCAGTACTTC. The V and J genes are TRBV15 and TRBJ2-7, with a possible D match to TRBD1 (6 bases). CDR3 length: 14 amino acids. CDR1 and CDR2 (germline): LNHNV, YYDKDF (reference sequence). V lost 3 bases and J 4 bases, leaving 13 bases between the germline ends.

J is TRBJ2-3 and V is TRBV7-2; tentatively, D is TRBD2 (7 bases). The germline gives CDR1 SGHTA, CDR2 FQGNSA. V lost 2 bases to trimming and J lost 4 bases, with 13 bases between them. The CDR3 consists of 15 residues. CDR3 in DNA: TGTGCCAGCAGCTTAAACAGGGCGGGGGCAGATACGCAGTATTTT. Its translation: CASSLNRAGADTQYF.

The chain joins TRBV28 to TRBJ1-2, with D possibly being TRBD1 (6 bases). Germline values: CDR1 MDHEN, CDR2 SYDVKM. This CDR3 has 13 amino acids. V was pared by 6 bases and J by 4 bases, with 12 bases between. CDR3 region: CASRNRGTYGYTF. The CDR3 DNA sequence: TGTGCCAGCAGAAATAGGGGGACCTATGGCTACACCTTC.

This clone showed up just once. This CDR3 reads CASRDRTGGETTAFGEQFF. The DNA for the CDR3 is TGTGCCAGCAGGGATAGGACAGGGGGCGAGACTACGGCCTTTGGTGAGCAGTTCTTC. The chain links TRBV6-4 to TRBJ2-1; TRBD1 matches 11 bases. After removal of 6 bases from V and 9 bases from J, the junction contained 22 bases not matched to a gene. The CDR3 spans 19 residues. Germline assignment: CDR1 MRHNA and CDR2 SNTAGT.

The chain has TRBV5-6 and TRBJ1-2; 8 bases are a match to TRBD1. V gave up 2 bases and J gave up 5 bases; unmatched junction bases: 5. Looked up from germline, CDR1 is SGHDT and CDR2 is YYEEEE. This CDR3 region has 14 residues. CDR3 region: CASSLRTGKYGYTF. CDR3 DNA: TGTGCCAGCAGCTTAAGGACAGGGAAGTATGGCTACACCTTC. Filled out from reference TRBV5-6 and TRBJ1-2, the complete variable domain reads DAGVTQSPTHLIKTRGQQVTLRCSPKSGHDTVSWYQQALGQGPQFIFQYYEEEERQRGNFPDRFSGHQFPNYSSELNVNALLLGDSALYLCASSLRTGKYGYTFGSGTRLTVV.

The genes are TRBV6-1 and TRBJ2-3; a possible D gene is TRBD2 (5 bases). Trimming cost V 8 bases and J 2 bases, with 14 bases left between them. In germline, CDR1 is MNHNS, CDR2 SASEGT. The CDR3 contains 14 residues. CDR3: CASRARGPTDTQYF. The CDR3 coding sequence is TGTGCCAGCCGGGCTAGAGGGCCCACAGATACGCAGTATTTT.

This sequence joins TRBV19 and TRBJ1-2, with TRBD1 matching over 9 bases. CDR3 length: 14 residues. Germline V gene data show CDR1 as LNHDA and CDR2 as SQIVND (reference sequence). Trimming at V came to 6 bases and at J to 5 bases, leaving 7 bases not matched to a gene. This chain's CDR3 is CASSLQDRGYGYTF. The CDR3 nucleotides are TGTGCCAGTAGCCTACAGGACAGGGGTTATGGCTACACCTTC.

This chain joins TRBV7-3 and TRBJ2-1; the D gene is possibly TRBD2 (5 bases). Trimming shortened V by 2 bases and J by 4 bases, and 12 bases separated the two germline ends. Germline lookup yields CDR1 SGHTA and CDR2 FQGTGA. The CDR3 contains 15 residues. The CDR3: CASSLRRARYNEQFF. The CDR3 nucleotides are TGTGCCAGCAGCTTACGGCGGGCTAGGTACAATGAGCAGTTCTTC.

The CDR3 region has the DNA TGTGCCAGCAGTTCTAGAGGCCATGGCTACACCTTC. Protein sequence: CASSSRGHGYTF. The chain joins TRBV7-2 to TRBJ1-2, with D hard to call. The CDR3 runs 12 residues. Trimming left V 6 bases short and J 6 bases short, with 11 bases between. Looked up from germline, CDR1 is SGHTA and CDR2 is FQGNSA. The whole variable domain, filled in from reference TRBV7-2 and TRBJ1-2, reads GAGVSQSPSNKVTEKGKDVELRCDPISGHTALYWYRQSLGQGLEFLIYFQGNSAPDKSGLPSDRFSAERTGGSVSTLTIQRTQQEDSAVYLCASSSRGHGYTFGSGTRLTVV.

V usage is TRBV13 and J usage is TRBJ2-1, with 8 bases fitting TRBD2. Trimming removed 0 bases from V and 7 bases from J; junction bases left unmatched: 8. The germline V gene has CDR1 PRHDT and CDR2 FYEKMQ (reference sequence). This CDR3 has 16 amino acids. CDR3 in amino acids: CASSLGGGAGLNEQFF. CDR3 in DNA: TGTGCCAGCAGCTTAGGCGGGGGGGCGGGGTTAAATGAGCAGTTCTTC.

The rearrangement joins TRBV11-1 to TRBJ2-5, with 12 bases lining up with TRBD2. Germline CDR1 SGHAT, CDR2 FQDESV (reference sequence). V shed 5 bases, J shed 7 bases, and the junction held 8 bases outside the gene matches. This CDR3 spans 15 amino acids. The CDR3 sequence is CASSPTSGGTGTQYF. For the CDR3, the DNA is TGTGCCAGCAGCCCAACTAGCGGGGGGACGGGGACCCAGTACTTC.

The chain recombines TRBV27 with TRBJ2-5, with D maybe TRBD2 (6 bases). The CDR3 consists of 13 residues. V was clipped by 4 bases and J by 5 bases, with 11 bases between them. CDR1 MNHEY and CDR2 SMNVEV come from the germline V gene (reference sequence). The CDR3 region has the DNA TGTGCCAGCAGTTGGACTATAGGGGAGACCCAGTACTTC. It specifies CASSWTIGETQYF.

The gene calls are TRBV7-2 and TRBJ2-7, with 10 bases aligning to TRBD2. Trimming cost V 0 bases and J 3 bases; bases outside gene matches: 2. Germline values: CDR1 SGHTA, CDR2 FQGNSA. CDR3 size: 15 residues. This CDR3 reads CASSLALAGDYEQYF. Written as DNA, the CDR3 is TGTGCCAGCAGCTTAGCTCTAGCGGGGGACTACGAGCAGTACTTC. The full variable domain, rest sourced from reference TRBV7-2 and TRBJ2-7, is GAGVSQSPSNKVTEKGKDVELRCDPISGHTALYWYRQSLGQGLEFLIYFQGNSAPDKSGLPSDRFSAERTGGSVSTLTIQRTQQEDSAVYLCASSLALAGDYEQYFGPGTRLTVT.

The V call is TRBV7-9, the J call TRBJ1-1; 7 bases agree with TRBD1. The junction had 4 bases not matched to a gene; V was cut back by 2 bases and J by 4 bases. Per the germline V gene, CDR1 is SEHNR and CDR2 is FQNEAQ (reference sequence). This CDR3 comprises 14 residues. This CDR3 reads CASSLKGAGTEAFF. CDR3 in DNA: TGTGCCAGCAGCTTAAAGGGGGCAGGCACTGAAGCTTTCTTT.

This clone came up once. This chain links TRBV7-9 with TRBJ2-7, with D maybe TRBD2 (6 bases). Germline CDR1 is SEHNR and CDR2 is FQNEAQ (reference sequence). Deletions cut 4 bases from V and 6 bases from J, with 16 bases between. This CDR3 contains 14 residues. DNA of the CDR3: TGTGCCAGCAGCTCGATGACTAGTTCTATCGAGCAGTACTTC. As protein: CASSSMTSSIEQYF.

The CDR3 DNA follows: TGCGCCAGCAGCCCAAGGGCGGGGGGGAGCACAGATACGCAGTATTTT. It specifies CASSPRAGGSTDTQYF. The rearrangement links TRBV4-1 to TRBJ2-3, with 9 nucleotides matching TRBD2. V lost 4 bases, J lost 0 bases, and 5 bases stayed unmatched. Germline V lookup: CDR1 MGHRA, CDR2 YSYEKL. The CDR3 contains 16 residues.

This sequence joins TRBV7-2 and TRBJ2-7; 8 positions match TRBD2. This CDR3 contains 18 residues. V shed 5 bases and J 4 bases; nucleotides not matched to a gene: 19. CDR1 is SGHTA, CDR2 FQGNSA, per germline. The CDR3 region has the DNA TGTGCCAGCAGCCTAAGGGTCGTCTCGCCTAGCGGGTCGTACGAGCAGTACTTC. Amino acid sequence: CASSLRVVSPSGSYEQYF.

This rearrangement joins TRBV5-1 to TRBJ1-1, with 7 bases aligning to TRBD1. Germline CDR1 reads SGHRS; CDR2 reads YFSETQ. There are 14 residues in the CDR3. The V and J ends lost 6 bases and 0 bases, in that order; junction bases with no gene match: 5. The CDR3 loop reads CASTLDRLNTEAFF. Written as DNA, the CDR3 is TGCGCCAGCACTCTGGACAGGTTGAACACTGAAGCTTTCTTT.

V is TRBV6-6 and J is TRBJ2-5, with D unclear. The V and J ends lost 0 bases and 8 bases respectively, with 7 bases between them. This CDR3 has 12 residues. Germline values: CDR1 MNHNY, CDR2 SVGAGI (reference sequence). CDR3: CASSYSAETQYF. DNA for the CDR3: TGTGCCAGCAGTTACTCGGCAGAAACCCAGTACTTC.

The CDR3 sequence is CASSFRTDTQYF. The CDR3 DNA sequence: TGTGCCAGCAGCTTCCGGACAGATACGCAGTATTTT. The J gene is TRBJ2-3, the V gene TRBV5-4; D unclear. The V gene lost 2 bases and the J gene lost 3 bases, with 4 bases spanning the gap. The CDR3 is made up of 12 amino acids. The germline V gene encodes CDR1 SGHNT and CDR2 YYREEE (reference sequence).

V gene TRBV6-6 combines with J gene TRBJ2-7, with D perhaps matching TRBD1 (6 bases). The CDR3 has 13 amino acids. Looked up from germline, CDR1 is MNHNY and CDR2 is SVGAGI (reference sequence). Trimming cost V 8 bases and J 3 bases, with 14 bases left between them. CDR3 sequence: CASSPGTIYEQYF. CDR3 DNA: TGTGCCAGCTCACCCGGGACAATCTACGAGCAGTACTTC.

This clone was counted only a few times. The chain uses TRBV2 and TRBJ2-7; TRBD2 matches at 7 bases. CDR1 SNHLY and CDR2 FYNNEI come from the germline V gene. V shed 6 bases, J shed 2 bases, and the junction held 4 bases outside the gene matches. CDR3 size: 13 residues. CDR3 protein: CASRTSYTYEQYF. In nucleotides, the CDR3 is TGTGCCAGCAGGACTAGCTATACCTACGAGCAGTACTTC. Together with reference TRBV2 and TRBJ2-7, the CDR3 gives the full variable domain: EPEVTQTPSHQVTQMGQEVILRCVPISNHLYFYWYRQILGQKVEFLVSFYNNEISEKSEIFDDQFSVERPDGSNFTLKIRSTKLEDSAMYFCASRTSYTYEQYFGPGTRLTVT.